Following are 21 T cell receptor beta chains from one sample sequenced in a study of neurological immune-mediated disorders. TCRdb recomputed calls from the 5' RACE reads with MiXCR, one row per CDR3 protein. The sample includes 55,000 to 75,000 distinct CDR3 sequences, 2.5% of them seen just once. Sequencing used PBMCs. The source of these receptors is a man aged 45-65 years with multiple sclerosis.

This clonotype has at least ten counts. J is TRBJ2-5 and V is TRBV28; D may be TRBD2 (5 bases). CDR3 length equals 14 residues. CDR1 and CDR2 from the germline V gene are MDHEN and SYDVKM. The ends were cut back, 6 bases at V and 3 bases at J, with 14 bases in the middle. In nucleotides, the CDR3 is TGTGCCAGCAGGCCTCGGGGAAGGGAAGAGACCCAGTACTTC. Translating gives CASRPRGREETQYF.

At least ten counts were recorded for this clonotype. The V call is TRBV20-1, the J call TRBJ2-2; D assignment may be TRBD1 or TRBD2 (5 bases each). V was trimmed by 6 bases and J by 4 bases, leaving 21 bases between them. The germline V gene has CDR1 DFQATT and CDR2 SNEGSKA (reference sequence). The CDR3 is 16 residues long. The DNA for the CDR3 is TGCAGTGCCAAGCCCATGACGGGGCTCAGCACCGGGGAGCTGTTTTTT. As protein: CSAKPMTGLSTGELFF.

This sequence joins TRBV7-2 and TRBJ2-6, with D hard to call. The CDR3 extends over 14 amino acids. V lost 5 bases and J 0 bases, leaving 5 bases between the germline ends. Germline lookup yields CDR1 SGHTA and CDR2 FQGNSA. Here the CDR3 reads CASSPHSGANVLTF. The CDR3 coding sequence is TGTGCCAGCAGCCCCCACTCTGGGGCCAACGTCCTGACTTTC. The variable domain in full, with the rest retrieved from reference TRBV7-2 and TRBJ2-6, is GAGVSQSPSNKVTEKGKDVELRCDPISGHTALYWYRQSLGQGLEFLIYFQGNSAPDKSGLPSDRFSAERTGGSVSTLTIQRTQQEDSAVYLCASSPHSGANVLTFGAGSRLTVL.

This clonotype was recorded at least ten times. Here the CDR3 reads CASRGSGGYTQYF. In DNA, the CDR3 is TGTGCCAGCAGAGGTAGCGGGGGCTATACGCAGTATTTT. This rearrangement joins TRBV6-2 or TRBV6-3 to TRBJ2-3, with 9 bases that match TRBD2. Germline loops: CDR1 MNHEY, CDR2 SVGEGT. V lost 6 bases, J lost 7 bases, and 5 bases stayed unmatched. The CDR3 sequence is 13 residues long.

This clonotype was counted at least ten times. The CDR3 is CASSLDPGGSGYTF. CDR3 nucleotide sequence: TGTGCCAGCAGCTTAGATCCAGGGGGCAGTGGCTACACCTTC. The chain employs TRBV7-6 and TRBJ1-2, with 8 positions matching TRBD1. The CDR3 totals 14 residues. The junction had 5 bases not matched to a gene; V was cut back by 1 base and J by 7 bases. Germline lookup yields CDR1 SGHVS and CDR2 FNYEAQ.

Turning to this clonotype: A much larger clone lies one base from this, so it may be a read error. The chain combines TRBV6-5 with TRBJ2-3; D uncertain. The length of the CDR3 is 13 residues. Germline-derived CDR1 and CDR2 are MNHEY and SVGAGI. V dropped 9 bases and J dropped 3 bases, with 13 bases sitting between them. Written as DNA, the CDR3 is TGTGCCAGTAGGGCGCCGGGTACAGATACGCAGTATTTT. Amino acid sequence: CASRAPGTDTQYF.

This clonotype was seen ten or more times. V usage is TRBV27 and J usage is TRBJ1-5; no clear D. Germline assignment: CDR1 MNHEY and CDR2 SMNVEV (reference sequence). The CDR3 sequence is 16 residues long. V gave up 6 bases and J gave up 0 bases, with 15 bases separating them. This CDR3 reads CASSSGIGRSNQPQHF. CDR3 bases: TGTGCCAGCAGCTCGGGAATTGGACGTAGCAATCAGCCCCAGCATTTT.

This clonotype was counted ten times or more. The chain uses TRBV29-1 and TRBJ1-1; TRBD1 might be the D (6 bases). V lost 2 bases and J 1 base, leaving 8 bases between the germline ends. The CDR3 sequence is 13 residues long. Looked up from germline, CDR1 is SQVTM and CDR2 is ANQGSEA. CDR3 region: CSVEKQGNTEAFF. CDR3 in DNA: TGCAGCGTTGAAAAACAGGGGAACACTGAAGCTTTCTTT. Together with reference TRBV29-1 and TRBJ1-1, the CDR3 gives the full variable domain: SAVISQKPSRDICQRGTSLTIQCQVDSQVTMMFWYRQQPGQSLTLIATANQGSEATYESGFVIDKFPISRPNLTFSTLTVSNMSPEDSSIYLCSVEKQGNTEAFFGQGTRLTVV.

In its sample, this clonotype was seen many times. This sequence joins TRBV6-5 and TRBJ1-5; 8 bases match TRBD1. Germline V gene lookup returns CDR1 MNHEY and CDR2 SVGAGI. The CDR3 is 14 amino acids. V dropped 5 bases and J dropped 6; count of bases not matched to a gene: 6. The CDR3 DNA follows: TGTGCCAGCAGTCCGGGACAGGCAATTCAGCCCCAGCATTTT. Translation: CASSPGQAIQPQHF.

Ten or more counts support this clonotype. The CDR3 nucleotides read TGCAGTGTAATGAGCACTGAAGCTTTCTTT. Its protein is CSVMSTEAFF. The chain carries TRBV29-1 and TRBJ1-1; the D is unclear. Germline V gene data show CDR1 as SQVTM and CDR2 as ANQGSEA. This CDR3 has 10 residues.

This clonotype was counted ten times or more. J is TRBJ2-4 and V is TRBV14; D may be TRBD1 (5 bases). Per the germline V gene, CDR1 is SGHDN and CDR2 is FVKESK. The CDR3 loop spans 15 amino acids. V was cut by 5 bases and J by 0 bases, with 11 bases left in between. CDR3 coding DNA: TGTGCCAGCAGCTCATTGGGGCTAGCCAAAAACATTCAGTACTTC. This codes for CASSSLGLAKNIQYF. Full variable domain (rest looked up from reference TRBV14 and TRBJ2-4): EAGVTQFPSHSVIEKGQTVTLRCDPISGHDNLYWYRRVMGKEIKFLLHFVKESKQDESGMPNNRFLAERTGGTYSTLKVQPAELEDSGVYFCASSSLGLAKNIQYFGAGTRLSVL.

This clonotype was detected ten times or more. This chain links TRBV11-2 with TRBJ2-1, with 9 bases that match TRBD1. There are 16 residues in the CDR3. Trimming cost V 7 bases and J 10 bases; bases outside gene matches: 17. Germline lookup yields CDR1 SGHAT and CDR2 FQNNGV. The CDR3 nucleotides are TGTGCCAGCACCGTGTGGGGGACAGGGCTTACAGGGGAGCAGTTCTTC. Protein product: CASTVWGTGLTGEQFF.

This clonotype was recorded many times. The chain uses TRBV6-2 or TRBV6-3 and TRBJ2-3; D may be TRBD1 or TRBD2 (5 bases each). The CDR3 loop spans 15 amino acids. Per the germline V gene, CDR1 is MNHEY and CDR2 is SVGEGT. The V gene lost 2 bases and the J gene lost 4 bases, with 13 bases spanning the gap. CDR3 protein: CASSYEDRGSDTQYF. In DNA, the CDR3 is TGTGCCAGCAGTTACGAGGATCGGGGCTCAGATACGCAGTATTTT.

This chain links TRBV4-3 with TRBJ1-3, with D possibly being TRBD1 (5 bases). Germline-derived CDR1 and CDR2 are LGHNA and YSLEER. The CDR3 is made up of 15 amino acids. The V gene lost 4 bases and the J gene lost 0 bases, with 10 bases spanning the gap. CDR3 in amino acids: CASSPDSNSGNTIYF. The CDR3 coding sequence is TGCGCCAGCAGCCCCGACAGTAACTCTGGAAACACCATATATTTT.

This clonotype was seen repeatedly, ten times or more. This rearrangement joins TRBV19 to TRBJ1-1; 12 bases map to TRBD1. CDR1 and CDR2 from the germline V gene are LNHDA and SQIVND (reference sequence). V gave up 6 bases and J gave up 3 bases; unmatched junction bases: 5. The CDR3 is made up of 15 amino acids. The CDR3 sequence is CASRGTGGWYTEAFF. In DNA, the CDR3 is TGTGCCAGTAGGGGGACAGGGGGCTGGTACACTGAAGCTTTCTTT.

This clonotype has ten or more counts. This chain connects TRBV20-1 to TRBJ1-2; the match to TRBD1 covers 7 bases. Germline-derived CDR1 and CDR2 are DFQATT and SNEGSKA (reference sequence). Trimming cost V 6 bases and J 4 bases; bases outside gene matches: 5. The CDR3 contains 12 residues. The DNA of the CDR3 is TGCAGTGCCAGGGGGGTATCCTATGGCTACACCTTC. Amino acids: CSARGVSYGYTF.

At least ten counts were recorded for this clonotype. The rearrangement uses TRBV5-1 and TRBJ1-2; a weak D match, TRBD1 (6 bases). The V gene lost 0 bases and the J gene lost 4 bases, with 13 bases spanning the gap. CDR1 is SGHRS and CDR2 is YFSETQ in the germline V gene. This CDR3 region has 15 residues. The CDR3 DNA sequence: TGCGCCAGCAGCTTGGAGGCAGCCAGGGGCTATGGCTACACCTTC. Encoded protein: CASSLEAARGYGYTF.

This clonotype was detected many times. The J gene is TRBJ2-3, the V gene TRBV5-1; D possibly corresponds to TRBD2 (6 bases). Deletions cut 0 bases from V and 2 bases from J, with 16 bases between. Germline V gene data show CDR1 as SGHRS and CDR2 as YFSETQ. The CDR3 covers 17 residues. Here the CDR3 DNA reads TGCGCCAGCAGCTTGGGACGGGGAGGCGAGATCACAGATACGCAGTATTTT. Translated: CASSLGRGGEITDTQYF.

CDR3 DNA: TGCGCCAGCAGCTTACCCACAGGGATAGAGACCCAGTACTTC. Translation gives CASSLPTGIETQYF. The chain has TRBV5-1 and TRBJ2-5; perhaps TRBD1 as D (6 bases). The V end lost 2 bases, the J end lost 4 bases, and 12 bases lay between the germline ends. The germline V gene encodes CDR1 SGHRS and CDR2 YFSETQ. There are 14 residues in the CDR3.

This clonotype was seen many times. DNA of the CDR3: TGCGCCAGCAGCTTGTCTTGGGATCAGCCCCAGCATTTT. It encodes CASSLSWDQPQHF. The rearrangement links TRBV5-1 to TRBJ1-5; no definite D call. This CDR3 contains 13 residues. Germline CDR1 SGHRS, CDR2 YFSETQ. V was clipped by 1 base and J by 5 bases, with 7 bases between them.

This clonotype was recorded at least ten times. The chain uses TRBV5-1 and TRBJ1-1; D uncertain. The CDR3 loop spans 11 amino acids. Trimming left V 2 bases short and J 11 bases short, with 10 bases between. The germline gives CDR1 SGHRS, CDR2 YFSETQ. CDR3 bases: TGCGCCAGCAGCTTAGAGGGTACCGCTTTCTTT. This translates into CASSLEGTAFF.